This record covers a single T cell receptor (beta chain). Its target is unknown. This sample was included in a study of T cell repertoires in cytomegalovirus infection. Germline V gene lookup returns CDR1 MNHNS and CDR2 SASEGT. The CDR3 length is 13 residues. Between the trimmed V and J ends, which lost 4 bases and 3 bases, there was a span of 10 bases. TCRdb independently ran MiXCR on the reads; one entry per CDR3 protein. The sample contains about 770,000 distinct CDR3 sequences, 25% to 35% of which appear only once. V gene TRBV6-1 combines with J gene TRBJ2-7; tentative D call: TRBD2 (6 bases). This sample comprised cultured CD8+ T cells from PBMCs, obtained from culture after CMV antigen stimulation. This TCR was sampled from a human donor in good health (CMV status not recorded). Some clones in this sample may be carry-over from other donors' samples. CDR3 loop: CASSGKEGYEQYF. For the CDR3, the DNA is TGTGCCAGCAGTGGGAAGGAGGGCTACGAGCAGTACTTC.